These 22 T cell receptor beta chains were sequenced from one sample in a study. TCRdb re-called the 5' RACE reads through MiXCR, storing one row per CDR3 protein. The sample lists approximately 44,000 distinct CDR3 sequences; 29% were seen once. Source material: memory CD4+ T cells sorted from a lymph node. Subset in this sample: memory CD4+ T cells, CD4+CD45RO+CD25-. The receptors come from a female donor with breast cancer.

This sequence joins TRBV4-1 and TRBJ1-1; 7 nucleotides align to TRBD1. CDR3 length: 15 residues. The V gene end was trimmed by 4 bases and the J gene end by 4 bases; junction bases not matched to a gene: 9. Germline loops: CDR1 MGHRA, CDR2 YSYEKL. The CDR3, as DNA: TGCGCCAGCAGCCCGATAGGGGGCGGGGGCACTGAAGCTTTCTTT. As protein: CASSPIGGGGTEAFF.

The table lists this clonotype with many counts. The chain couples TRBV7-9 to TRBJ2-2; a possible D gene is TRBD2 (5 bases). Germline lookup yields CDR1 SEHNR and CDR2 FQNEAQ (reference sequence). V dropped 5 bases and J dropped 5 bases, with 9 bases sitting between them. CDR3 size: 13 residues. The CDR3 loop is CASSHEGTGELFF. The CDR3, as DNA: TGTGCCAGCAGCCATGAGGGAACCGGGGAGCTGTTTTTT. The complete variable domain, with remaining parts taken from reference TRBV7-9 and TRBJ2-2, reads DTGVSQNPRHKITKRGQNVTFRCDPISEHNRLYWYRQTLGQGPEFLTYFQNEAQLEKSRLLSDRFSAERPKGSFSTLEIQRTEQGDSAMYLCASSHEGTGELFFGEGSRLTVL.

Only a few counts were recorded for this clonotype. This chain joins TRBV18 and TRBJ2-5; TRBD1 matches at 7 bases. The J segment lost 5 bases and the V segment lost 3 bases, leaving 3 bases of the junction unmatched. The CDR3 runs to 13 residues. Per germline, CDR1 KGHSH and CDR2 LQKENI. CDR3 region: CASSPDRAETQYF. DNA of the CDR3: TGTGCCAGCTCACCCGACAGGGCGGAGACCCAGTACTTC.

In its sample, this clonotype was seen a few times. The chain joins TRBV4-1 to TRBJ2-7, with TRBD1 matching 7 bases. V was pared by 5 bases and J by 6 bases, with 13 bases of the junction left unmatched. Germline V CDR1 and CDR2: MGHRA, YSYEKL. The CDR3 has 15 residues. The CDR3 nucleotides read TGCGCCAGCAGCATCGGGACAGCCCCCTTTGGCGAGCAGTACTTC. Its protein is CASSIGTAPFGEQYF.

The chain has TRBV11-2 and TRBJ2-5; D is perhaps TRBD1 or TRBD2 (7 bases each). Germline V CDR1 and CDR2: SGHAT, FQNNGV. The CDR3 sequence is 15 residues long. The germline V and J ends were trimmed by 0 bases and 1 base, with 9 bases remaining between them. The CDR3 loop reads CASSLDRGGQETQYF. The CDR3 DNA is TGTGCCAGCAGCTTAGACAGGGGGGGCCAAGAGACCCAGTACTTC.

V and J are TRBV15 and TRBJ2-7, with D uncertain. The CDR3 length is 12 residues. Germline loops: CDR1 LNHNV, CDR2 YYDKDF (reference sequence). With 0 bases removed from V and 7 bases from J, the gap between germline ends came to 7 bases. CDR3 loop: CATSRDVQEQYF. Here the CDR3 DNA reads TGTGCCACCAGCAGAGATGTGCAGGAGCAGTACTTC.

The chain joins TRBV12-3 or TRBV12-4 to TRBJ2-7; D remains ambiguous. The CDR3 length is 15 residues. V dropped 5 bases and J dropped 2 bases, with 16 bases sitting between them. The CDR3 region has the DNA TGTGCCAGCAGTCCACTACCTACCCCAACCTACGAGCAGTACTTC. Its translation: CASSPLPTPTYEQYF.

This chain connects TRBV5-6 to TRBJ2-5; 8 positions match TRBD1. The germline gives CDR1 SGHDT, CDR2 YYEEEE. This CDR3 spans 14 amino acids. V lost 4 bases, J lost 4 bases, and 6 bases stayed unmatched. For the CDR3, the DNA is TGTGCCAGCAGCCAGCAGGGGGCGGGAGAGACCCAGTACTTC. Translation gives CASSQQGAGETQYF. Full variable domain (remainder filled in from reference TRBV5-6 and TRBJ2-5): DAGVTQSPTHLIKTRGQQVTLRCSPKSGHDTVSWYQQALGQGPQFIFQYYEEEERQRGNFPDRFSGHQFPNYSSELNVNALLLGDSALYLCASSQQGAGETQYFGPGTRLLVL.

The chain employs TRBV5-1 and TRBJ1-1, with D tentatively TRBD1 (5 bases). Trimming shortened V by 2 bases and J by 1 base, and 9 bases separated the two germline ends. Germline loops: CDR1 SGHRS, CDR2 YFSETQ. The CDR3 spans 14 residues. The CDR3 DNA is TGCGCCAGCAGCTTTCTTACAGGGAACACTGAAGCTTTCTTT. This translates into CASSFLTGNTEAFF.

This sequence joins TRBV10-3 and TRBJ2-3, with D possibly being TRBD2 (6 bases). This CDR3 is built from 13 residues. CDR1 is ENHRY and CDR2 is SYGVKD in the germline V gene. With 2 bases removed from V and 6 bases from J, the gap between germline ends came to 9 bases. The chain's CDR3 is CAISENAGDTQYF. CDR3 bases: TGTGCCATCAGTGAGAACGCGGGGGATACGCAGTATTTT.

This clonotype was seen more than once but under ten times. V gene TRBV28 combines with J gene TRBJ2-7; 12 positions match TRBD2. Germline lookup yields CDR1 MDHEN and CDR2 SYDVKM. CDR3 length: 17 residues. With V trimmed by 4 bases and J by 4 bases, 11 bases remained unmatched. CDR3 region: CASSSSPGLAGSYEQYF. The CDR3 nucleotides read TGTGCCAGCAGTTCATCCCCGGGACTAGCGGGCTCTTACGAGCAGTACTTC.

This rearrangement joins TRBV18 to TRBJ2-3; D not certain. The germline V and J ends were trimmed by 3 bases and 4 bases, with 11 bases remaining between them. Germline V gene lookup returns CDR1 KGHSH and CDR2 LQKENI. This CDR3 has 14 residues. The CDR3 here is CASSPLEVADTQYF. CDR3 nucleotide sequence: TGTGCCAGCTCACCCCTTGAGGTCGCAGATACGCAGTATTTT. The whole variable domain, remainder taken from reference TRBV18 and TRBJ2-3, is NAGVMQNPRHLVRRRGQEARLRCSPMKGHSHVYWYRQLPEEGLKFMVYLQKENIIDESGMPKERFSAEFPKEGPSILRIQQVVRGDSAAYFCASSPLEVADTQYFGPGTRLTVL.

Note on this clonotype: At one of its ends the junction is not consistent with the germline gene, which may arise from a read error. This sequence joins TRBV4-1 and TRBJ2-7; D possibly corresponds to TRBD1 (6 bases). This CDR3 region has 14 residues. Germline V lookup: CDR1 MGHRA, CDR2 YSYEKL. CDR3 loop: CASRQENRAYEQYF. The CDR3 nucleotides are TGCGCCAGCAGACAAGAAAACAGGGCCTACGAGCAGTACTTC.

This rearrangement joins TRBV11-2 to TRBJ1-5; D call uncertain. The end of the DNA is better explained by TRBJ2-3, so the J call may be wrong. Germline V lookup: CDR1 SGHAT, CDR2 FQNNGV. CDR3 length equals 13 residues. CDR3 DNA: TGTGCCAGCAGCTTAGCAGAAAATCAGCCCCAGTATTTT. Translating gives CASSLAENQPQYF.

The chain links TRBV20-1 to TRBJ1-1; D gene unclear. Germline CDR1 reads DFQATT; CDR2 reads SNEGSKA (reference sequence). The CDR3 sequence is 13 residues long. V lost 4 bases, J lost 5 bases, and 14 bases lay in between. DNA for the CDR3: TGCAGTGCTACTGAGGCGGAGAGAACTGAAGCTTTCTTT. Translated, it gives CSATEAERTEAFF.

DNA for the CDR3: TGTGCCAGCAGGACCGGGACACTCAGCTATGGCTACACCTTC. It encodes CASRTGTLSYGYTF. The chain combines TRBV6-6 with TRBJ1-2, with D perhaps TRBD1 (6 bases). V lost 6 bases, J lost 4 bases, and 15 bases lay in between. The CDR3 runs to 14 residues. Germline CDR1 reads MNHNY; CDR2 reads SVGAGI (reference sequence).

The chain combines TRBV27 with TRBJ2-2; D call uncertain. V lost 5 bases, J lost 0 bases, and 4 bases lay in between. Per germline, CDR1 MNHEY and CDR2 SMNVEV (reference sequence). The CDR3 extends over 13 amino acids. CDR3 loop: CASSPSNTGELFF. DNA for the CDR3: TGTGCCAGCAGTCCATCGAACACCGGGGAGCTGTTTTTT.

In its sample, this clonotype was seen a few times. The rearrangement links TRBV9 to TRBJ2-7; 7 bases are shared with TRBD2. The CDR3 consists of 14 residues. The ends lost 1 base at V and 7 bases at J; junction bases unmatched: 8. Germline V gene sequence: CDR1 SGDLS, CDR2 YYNGEE. The CDR3 DNA follows: TGTGCCAGCAGCGTACAGCGGGACTCGGGGGAGCAGTACTTC. Translation gives CASSVQRDSGEQYF.

In this sample, this clonotype turned up many times. The chain uses TRBV6-2 or TRBV6-3 and TRBJ2-3; 8 nucleotides match TRBD1. V lost 2 bases to trimming and J lost 0 bases; unmatched junction nucleotides: 7. This CDR3 comprises 17 residues. Germline CDR1 and CDR2: MNHEY and SVGEGT. DNA for the CDR3: TGTGCCAGCAGTTACCTGATAGGACAGGGTAGCACAGATACGCAGTATTTT. Protein sequence: CASSYLIGQGSTDTQYF.

The chain is built from TRBV6-5 and TRBJ1-6, with D possibly TRBD1 on 6 matching bases. Trimming removed 2 bases at V and 8 bases at J, with 13 bases between. Germline CDR1 and CDR2: MNHEY and SVGAGI. The CDR3 extends over 15 amino acids. CDR3 coding DNA: TGTGCCAGCAGTTACACGGGGGCGGCCCATTCACCCCTCCACTTT. Translated: CASSYTGAAHSPLHF.

This clonotype was found many times. The rearrangement links TRBV28 to TRBJ1-4; D is undetermined. The V gene lost 6 bases and the J gene lost 6 bases, with 11 bases spanning the gap. The germline V gene has CDR1 MDHEN and CDR2 SYDVKM. The CDR3 contains 13 residues. The DNA of the CDR3 is TGTGCCAGCAGGCTAGAGGCGCATGAAAAACTGTTTTTT. Translation: CASRLEAHEKLFF. Using reference TRBV28 and TRBJ1-4 for the parts outside the CDR3, the full variable domain is DVKVTQSSRYLVKRTGEKVFLECVQDMDHENMFWYRQDPGLGLRLIYFSYDVKMKEKGDIPEGYSVSREKKERFSLILESASTNQTSMYLCASRLEAHEKLFFGSGTQLSVL.

In this sample, this clonotype turned up a few times. The J gene is TRBJ1-1, the V gene TRBV4-1; 9 positions agree with TRBD1. The CDR3 runs 16 residues. Germline-derived CDR1 and CDR2 are MGHRA and YSYEKL. Unmatched junction bases numbered 14, after V lost 5 bases and J lost 7 bases. The CDR3 nucleotides are TGCGCCAGCAGCACCCACAGGGGGCTGCGTACGATTGAAGCTTTCTTT. Translating gives CASSTHRGLRTIEAFF.